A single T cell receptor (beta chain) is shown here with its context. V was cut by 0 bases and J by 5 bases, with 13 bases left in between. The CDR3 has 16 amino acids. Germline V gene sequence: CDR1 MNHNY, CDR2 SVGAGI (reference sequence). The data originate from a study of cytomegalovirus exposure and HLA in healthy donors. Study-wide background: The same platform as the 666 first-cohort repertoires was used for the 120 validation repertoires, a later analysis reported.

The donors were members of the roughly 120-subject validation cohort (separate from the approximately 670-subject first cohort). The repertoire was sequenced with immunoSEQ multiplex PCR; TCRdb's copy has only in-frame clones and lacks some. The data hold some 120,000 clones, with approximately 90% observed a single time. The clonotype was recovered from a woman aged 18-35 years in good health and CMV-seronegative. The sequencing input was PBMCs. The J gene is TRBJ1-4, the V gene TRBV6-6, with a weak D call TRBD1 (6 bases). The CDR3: CASSYSTGGGNEKLFF. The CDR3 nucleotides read TGTGCCAGCAGTTACTCGACGGGGGGCGGGAATGAAAAACTGTTTTTT.